This TCR beta chain was identified during a study of blood T cell repertoires in COVID-19. Study as a whole: Acute-phase and convalescent COVID-19 samples originated in the United States, Italy and Spain. Nucleic acid was either cDNA or gDNA, and it came from T cells, B-cell-depleted T cells, or PBMCs.

Participants were placed into cohorts based on the clinical history they reported. Original processing notes: Cell counts per sample came from amplifying reference gene primers. Assay: immunoSEQ multiplex PCR; the TCRdb copy retains only in-frame clones and omits some. That table gives V, J and clone size, and the DNA gave D and trimming. This table has 150,000 to 200,000 clones, approximately 83% appearing once. This clone has just a few counts. V dropped 8 bases and J dropped 7; count of bases not matched to a gene: 5. The germline V gene has CDR1 LNHDA and CDR2 SQIVND (reference sequence). This CDR3 has 13 amino acids.

The source is a woman aged 55-69 years who had recovered from COVID-19. The chain links TRBV19 to TRBJ1-6; 7 bases are shared with TRBD1. Sequenced material: PBMCs or T cells enriched from blood (not recorded which). The CDR3 sequence is CASRDSVNSPLHF. The CDR3 nucleotides are TGTGCCAGTCGGGACAGCGTCAATTCACCCCTCCACTTT.